The rows below give T cell receptor beta chains drawn from one sample of a study of blood T cell repertoires in COVID-19. TCRdb's table, derived via immunoSEQ multiplex PCR, lists solely in-frame clones and lacks some. The table has over 400,000 clones, about 85% seen once; the top ten hold 6.5% to 8.5%. What was sequenced was PBMCs or T cells enriched from blood (not recorded which). Source of these receptors: a woman between 55 and 75 years old who had recovered from COVID-19. Both conserved end residues are part of each CDR3. Fields, in order: clone size, D gene, V gene, J gene, CDR3 DNA, CDR3 protein. A D gene is named only where the DNA matches it firmly. Where a row states a size, it is once, few, many or the class of an expanded clone; other rows omit it.

size: NA
D: NA
V: TRBV20-1
J: TRBJ1-2
DNA: TGCAGTGCTAGTTCCGGGCCAGCGGGGGGTAGCTACACCTTC
CDR3: CSASSGPAGGSYTF

size: NA
D: NA
V: TRBV4-2
J: TRBJ1-6
DNA: TGTGCCAGCAGCCAAGATAGAGACAGCTCCTATAATTCACCCCTCCACTTT
CDR3: CASSQDRDSSYNSPLHF

size: NA
D: NA
V: TRBV11-2
J: TRBJ1-1
DNA: TGTGCCAGCAGCCCTAGCGGAAGGGGCACTGAAGCTTTCTTT
CDR3: CASSPSGRGTEAFF

size: NA
D: TRBD1
V: TRBV28
J: TRBJ2-3
DNA: TGTGCCAGCAGTCCAGGGACAGGCACAGATACGCAGTATTTT
CDR3: CASSPGTGTDTQYF

size: NA
D: TRBD1
V: TRBV5-8
J: TRBJ2-5
DNA: TGTGCCAGCACTCGCACGGGGGACAGGGGGGAGACCCAGTACTTC
CDR3: CASTRTGDRGETQYF

size: NA
D: NA
V: TRBV7-2
J: TRBJ2-5
DNA: TGTGCCAGCAGCGCGCGGGGTCTAGAGACCCAGTACTTC
CDR3: CASSARGLETQYF

size: NA
D: NA
V: TRBV30
J: TRBJ2-2
DNA: TGTGCCTGGATGAGACACCTGAACACCGGGGAGCTGTTTTTT
CDR3: CAWMRHLNTGELFF

size: NA
D: NA
V: TRBV10-1
J: TRBJ1-4
DNA: TGCGCCAGCAGTCGGGGTACTAATGAAAAACTGTTTTTT
CDR3: CASSRGTNEKLFF

size: NA
D: NA
V: TRBV11-2
J: TRBJ1-1
DNA: TGTGCCAGCAGCTTAAGGGGGGGAGAGACTGAAGCTTTCTTT
CDR3: CASSLRGGETEAFF

size: NA
D: NA
V: TRBV5-5
J: TRBJ2-3
DNA: TGTGCCAGCAGCCAGGCGGGACGAAGCACAGATACGCAGTATTTT
CDR3: CASSQAGRSTDTQYF

size: NA
D: TRBD2
V: TRBV18
J: TRBJ2-1
DNA: TGTGCCAGCTCACCGCTAACTAGCGGAGACTACAATGAGCAGTTCTTC
CDR3: CASSPLTSGDYNEQFF

size: NA
D: NA
V: TRBV2
J: TRBJ1-3
DNA: TGTGCCAGCACAGACAGCTCTGGAAACACCATATATTTT
CDR3: CASTDSSGNTIYF

size: NA
D: TRBD1
V: TRBV2
J: TRBJ1-5
DNA: TGTGCCAGCAGGTCCTCCGGGACAGATTATAGCAATCAGCCCCAGCATTTT
CDR3: CASRSSGTDYSNQPQHF

size: NA
D: TRBD2
V: TRBV30
J: TRBJ2-3
DNA: TGTGCCTGGAGCCGAGGTACTAGCGGGGGGCACGATACGCAGTATTTT
CDR3: CAWSRGTSGGHDTQYF

size: NA
D: NA
V: TRBV23-1
J: TRBJ1-1
DNA: TGCGCCAGCATTTCAGGGGCGAGAGGAACTGAAGCTTTCTTT
CDR3: CASISGARGTEAFF

size: NA
D: NA
V: TRBV5-6
J: TRBJ1-2
DNA: TGTGCCAGCAGTGGAGGGTACTATGGCTACACCTTC
CDR3: CASSGGYYGYTF

size: NA
D: NA
V: TRBV7-6
J: TRBJ1-2
DNA: TGTGCCAGCAGCCCTTCCACCCGGGGTAACTATGGCTACACCTTC
CDR3: CASSPSTRGNYGYTF

size: once
D: TRBD2
V: TRBV5-4
J: TRBJ2-2
DNA: TGTGCCATCCCAGGGACTAGCCTGGGGGAGCTGTTTTTT
CDR3: CAIPGTSLGELFF

size: NA
D: NA
V: TRBV25-1
J: TRBJ1-4
DNA: TGTGCCAGCAGTGAATCCGGACGGGAAGGGTTGGCTGAAAAACTGTTTTTT
CDR3: CASSESGREGLAEKLFF

size: NA
D: NA
V: TRBV29-1
J: TRBJ1-2
DNA: TGCAGCGTTGAAGAGAACGGGGCAGGGGCTGGCTACACCTTC
CDR3: CSVEENGAGAGYTF

size: NA
D: TRBD1
V: TRBV18
J: TRBJ2-2
DNA: TGTGCCAGCTCGGACGGGACAGGGGGAGCCGGGGAGCTGTTTTTT
CDR3: CASSDGTGGAGELFF